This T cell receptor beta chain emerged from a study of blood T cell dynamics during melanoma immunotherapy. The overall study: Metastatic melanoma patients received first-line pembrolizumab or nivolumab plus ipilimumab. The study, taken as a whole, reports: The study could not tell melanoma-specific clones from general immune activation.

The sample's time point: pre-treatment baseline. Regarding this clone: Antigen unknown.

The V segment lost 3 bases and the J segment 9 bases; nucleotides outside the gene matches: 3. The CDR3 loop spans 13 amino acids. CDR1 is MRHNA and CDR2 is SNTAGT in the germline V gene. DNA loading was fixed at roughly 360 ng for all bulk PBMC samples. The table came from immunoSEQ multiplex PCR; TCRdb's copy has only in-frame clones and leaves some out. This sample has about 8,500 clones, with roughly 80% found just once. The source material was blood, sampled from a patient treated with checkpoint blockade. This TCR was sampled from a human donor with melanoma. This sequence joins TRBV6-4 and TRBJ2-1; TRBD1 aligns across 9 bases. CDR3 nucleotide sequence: TGTGCCAGCAGTGAGGGACAGGGAACTGAGCAGTTCTTC. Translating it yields CASSEGQGTEQFF.